The 31 T cell receptor beta chains given below trace back to one sample, sequenced in a study of shared T cell receptors in the human thymus. TCRdb's copy holds only in-frame clones and misses some; the assay was immunoSEQ multiplex PCR. The sample lists over 60,000 clones, more than 90% occurring once. The material sequenced was thymocytes. These receptors were obtained from a human donor.

The J gene is TRBJ1-3, the V gene TRBV7-3; 7 nucleotides line up with TRBD1. Germline V gene lookup returns CDR1 SGHTA and CDR2 FQGTGA. CDR3 size: 17 residues. J gave up 0 bases and V 0 bases, and 5 bases lay outside the gene matches. The CDR3 DNA follows: TGTGCCAGCAGCTTAACGAGTTCAGGGGGCTCTGGAAACACCATATATTTT. It encodes CASSLTSSGGSGNTIYF.

The genes are TRBV11-2 and TRBJ2-3; TRBD2 might be the D (6 bases). This CDR3 is built from 18 residues. Germline loops: CDR1 SGHAT, CDR2 FQNNGV. Trimming shortened V by 5 bases and J by 3 bases, and 24 bases separated the two germline ends. This chain's CDR3 is CASSPHGLRGGLTDTQYF. CDR3 sequence (DNA): TGTGCCAGCAGCCCCCACGGGCTCCGGGGAGGTCTGACAGATACGCAGTATTTT.

The chain is built from TRBV6-1 and TRBJ2-3; D remains unclear. Germline V gene data show CDR1 as MNHNS and CDR2 as SASEGT. CDR3 length: 16 amino acids. Trimming took 4 bases from V and 2 from J, leaving 16 bases between them. CDR3 sequence: CASSVEIIELTDTQYF. CDR3 DNA: TGTGCCAGCAGTGTCGAAATTATTGAGCTCACAGATACGCAGTATTTT.

The chain couples TRBV28 to TRBJ1-2; no definite D call. The CDR3 has 14 residues. V was clipped by 2 bases and J by 5 bases, with 12 bases between them. Per germline, CDR1 MDHEN and CDR2 SYDVKM. CDR3 in DNA: TGTGCCAGCAGTTTAAAGCGGGGTGGTTATGGCTACACCTTC. It specifies CASSLKRGGYGYTF.

The chain employs TRBV19 and TRBJ2-5; D unresolved. This CDR3 has 13 residues. V shed 1 base and J shed 4 bases, with 7 bases lying between them. CDR1 is LNHDA, CDR2 SQIVND, per germline (reference sequence). The CDR3 reads CASSIGSGETQYF. DNA for the CDR3: TGTGCCAGTAGTATAGGGTCGGGAGAGACCCAGTACTTC.

As DNA, the CDR3 is TGCGCCAGCGCAAGGAACACTGAAGCTTTCTTT. Encoded protein: CASARNTEAFF. The J gene is TRBJ1-1, the V gene TRBV5-1; D is unclear. This CDR3 is 11 amino acids long. V was pared by 7 bases and J by 1 base, with 5 bases between. From germline, CDR1 is SGHRS and CDR2 YFSETQ.

The chain joins TRBV4-3 to TRBJ2-1, with no clear D. The CDR3 runs to 17 residues. Per the germline V gene, CDR1 is LGHNA and CDR2 is YSLEER. Trimming took off 1 base at V and 0 bases at J, with 13 bases between the two ends. The CDR3, as DNA: TGCGCCAGCAGCCAAGGGGCCCTTATAATCTCCTACAATGAGCAGTTCTTC. Protein product: CASSQGALIISYNEQFF.

This sequence joins TRBV4-3 and TRBJ2-7; 10 positions match TRBD2. After removal of 0 bases from V and 4 bases from J, the junction contained 15 bases not matched to a gene. Germline-derived CDR1 and CDR2 are LGHNA and YSLEER. CDR3 length: 19 amino acids. Here the CDR3 DNA reads TGCGCCAGCAGCCAAGACCCCCCTAGCGGGGGAACCACTTATTACGAGCAGTACTTC. Amino acid sequence: CASSQDPPSGGTTYYEQYF.

The J gene is TRBJ2-3, the V gene TRBV19; perhaps TRBD1 as D (6 bases). V was shortened by 4 bases and J by 4 bases, with 15 bases between the two germline ends. Germline loops: CDR1 LNHDA, CDR2 SQIVND (reference sequence). The CDR3 has 15 residues. The CDR3 bases are TGTGCCAGTAGTAACCGGGCCACAGGGCCAGATACGCAGTATTTT. Protein product: CASSNRATGPDTQYF.

This chain joins TRBV6-1 and TRBJ1-5; D unresolved. Trimming left V 4 bases short and J 0 bases short, with 13 bases between. The CDR3 extends over 16 amino acids. Germline CDR1 and CDR2: MNHNS and SASEGT. The CDR3 region has the DNA TGTGCCAGCAGTGTGCAGCCTCCTAATAGCAATCAGCCCCAGCATTTT. Protein sequence: CASSVQPPNSNQPQHF.

The chain uses TRBV25-1 and TRBJ2-3; tentatively, D is TRBD1 (5 bases). Germline V lookup: CDR1 MGHDK, CDR2 SYGVNS. The V end lost 4 bases, the J end lost 0 bases, and 17 bases lay between the germline ends. This CDR3 contains 17 residues. CDR3 in DNA: TGTGCCAGCAGTGGACCGGTAATAGGGGCGAGCACAGATACGCAGTATTTT. Protein product: CASSGPVIGASTDTQYF.

The V gene is TRBV5-1, the J gene TRBJ2-5; D might be TRBD1 (8 bases). The CDR3 spans 18 residues. V was trimmed by 4 bases and J by 4 bases, leaving 26 bases between them. CDR1 is SGHRS, CDR2 YFSETQ, per germline. CDR3 sequence: CASSRRPGQVRGGETQYF. CDR3 sequence (DNA): TGCGCCAGCAGCCGCAGACCGGGACAGGTTAGGGGGGGAGAGACCCAGTACTTC.

This chain connects TRBV19 to TRBJ1-4; 8 nucleotides match TRBD1. CDR1 and CDR2 (germline): LNHDA, SQIVND (reference sequence). This CDR3 region has 15 residues. V was clipped by 7 bases and J by 5 bases; unmatched bases: 9. CDR3 in amino acids: CASNHGQGTNEKLFF. The CDR3 DNA follows: TGTGCCAGTAACCACGGACAGGGTACAAATGAAAAACTGTTTTTT.

This clone is a singleton in its sample. The V gene is TRBV14, the J gene TRBJ1-6; D unclear. Germline V gene sequence: CDR1 SGHDN, CDR2 FVKESK. This CDR3 region has 20 residues. Trimming cost V 2 bases and J 9 bases, with 29 bases left between them. The CDR3 protein is CASSQTTPLPTVALGSPLHF. As DNA, the CDR3 is TGTGCCAGCAGCCAAACAACTCCATTACCAACAGTAGCCTTAGGTTCACCCCTCCACTTT. The entire variable domain, with the rest obtained from reference TRBV14 and TRBJ1-6, is as follows: EAGVTQFPSHSVIEKGQTVTLRCDPISGHDNLYWYRRVMGKEIKFLLHFVKESKQDESGMPNNRFLAERTGGTYSTLKVQPAELEDSGVYFCASSQTTPLPTVALGSPLHFGNGTRLTVT.

The V and J genes are TRBV28 and TRBJ2-7; D call uncertain. V was clipped by 8 bases and J by 4 bases, with 12 bases between them. CDR3 length: 12 amino acids. In germline, CDR1 is MDHEN, CDR2 SYDVKM. DNA for the CDR3: TGTGCCAGCGGCCCGACGTTGTACGAGCAGTACTTC. Translating gives CASGPTLYEQYF.

This clone showed up just once. V is TRBV5-4 and J is TRBJ1-1, with D possibly TRBD1 on 5 matching bases. V lost 0 bases and J lost 6, with 15 bases in between. The CDR3 spans 15 residues. Per germline, CDR1 SGHNT and CDR2 YYREEE (reference sequence). The CDR3 bases are TGTGCCAGCAGCTTGGCCTCGGGCAGGGCCCCTGAAGCTTTCTTT. This translates into CASSLASGRAPEAFF. The entire variable domain, with the rest obtained from reference TRBV5-4 and TRBJ1-1, is as follows: ETGVTQSPTHLIKTRGQQVTLRCSSQSGHNTVSWYQQALGQGPQFIFQYYREEENGRGNFPPRFSGLQFPNYSSELNVNALELDDSALYLCASSLASGRAPEAFFGQGTRLTVV.

This clone appeared once. This chain connects TRBV7-6 to TRBJ2-2; 10 nucleotides align to TRBD1. Germline loops: CDR1 SGHVS, CDR2 FNYEAQ. V lost 0 bases, J lost 7 bases, and 11 bases stayed unmatched. This CDR3 comprises 18 residues. The CDR3 loop is CASSLASRDRGFGGELFF. CDR3 DNA sequence: TGTGCCAGCAGCTTAGCCTCCCGGGACAGGGGTTTTGGCGGGGAGCTGTTTTTT.

In nucleotides, the CDR3 is TGCGCCAGCAGGAGGACAGGGCCGAGCCAAGAGACCCAGTACTTC. It codes for CASRRTGPSQETQYF. This rearrangement joins TRBV10-2 to TRBJ2-5, with 8 bases that match TRBD1. Germline V gene lookup returns CDR1 WSHSY and CDR2 SAAADI. V shed 6 bases and J 1 base; nucleotides not matched to a gene: 7. CDR3 length equals 15 residues.

This sequence joins TRBV28 and TRBJ2-2, with D perhaps matching TRBD1 or TRBD2 (5 bases each). V lost 6 bases and J lost 5, with 16 bases in between. CDR1 is MDHEN, CDR2 SYDVKM, per germline. This CDR3 is 15 amino acids long. The CDR3 reads CASSSGTDKTGELFF. The DNA of the CDR3 is TGTGCCAGCAGCTCCGGGACCGATAAGACCGGGGAGCTGTTTTTT.

The CDR3 nucleotides are TGTGCCAGCAGCTTAGGGTGGGACAGCAATGAGCAGTTCTTC. This codes for CASSLGWDSNEQFF. V usage is TRBV7-2 and J usage is TRBJ2-1, with 7 bases fitting TRBD1. The CDR3 spans 14 residues. In germline, CDR1 is SGHTA, CDR2 FQGNSA. Germline trimming cut 1 base from V and 6 bases from J; bases unmatched to any gene: 3.

The CDR3 reads CASTPHRRKADNEQFF. In DNA form, the CDR3 reads TGTGCCAGCACCCCCCACCGTCGAAAAGCTGACAATGAGCAGTTCTTC. The chain recombines TRBV27 with TRBJ2-1, with unresolved D. CDR3 length: 16 residues. V dropped 7 bases and J dropped 5 bases, with 21 bases sitting between them. Per the germline V gene, CDR1 is MNHEY and CDR2 is SMNVEV (reference sequence).

This clone was recorded only once. The chain is built from TRBV4-2 and TRBJ2-2; no clear D. V was trimmed by 5 bases and J by 0 bases, leaving 10 bases between them. Germline loops: CDR1 LGHNA, CDR2 YNFKEQ. The length of the CDR3 is 15 residues. CDR3 sequence reads: CASSRSGANTGELFF. The CDR3, as DNA: TGTGCCAGCAGCAGGTCTGGGGCGAACACCGGGGAGCTGTTTTTT.

This clone was seen a single time. CDR3 region: CASSQEGGTPYEQYF. CDR3 nucleotides: TGCGCCAGCAGCCAAGAGGGGGGAACCCCCTACGAGCAGTACTTC. The genes are TRBV4-1 and TRBJ2-7, with D perhaps TRBD2 (6 bases). CDR3 size: 15 residues. V lost 0 bases and J 2 bases, leaving 11 bases between the germline ends. CDR1 is MGHRA and CDR2 is YSYEKL in the germline V gene.

The genes are TRBV10-2 and TRBJ1-6; the match to TRBD1 covers 8 bases. The CDR3 contains 15 residues. Germline V gives CDR1 WSHSY, CDR2 SAAADI. J was trimmed by 8 bases and V by 7 bases; bases with no gene match: 10. CDR3 DNA sequence: TGCGCCAGCACTAAGGACAGGGAGTATGATTCACCCCTCCACTTT. It codes for CASTKDREYDSPLHF.

The DNA of the CDR3 is TGTGCCAGCAGCCTCCGGGACAGGGCAAGCGAGCAGTACTTC. It is translated as CASSLRDRASEQYF. The chain uses TRBV7-2 and TRBJ2-7; 9 bases agree with TRBD1. The CDR3 is made up of 14 amino acids. V dropped 5 bases and J dropped 6; count of bases not matched to a gene: 8. Per the germline V gene, CDR1 is SGHTA and CDR2 is FQGNSA.

The chain couples TRBV18 to TRBJ2-2, with 9 bases identical to TRBD2. This CDR3 spans 18 amino acids. J gave up 3 bases and V 1 base, and 9 bases lay outside the gene matches. In germline, CDR1 is KGHSH, CDR2 LQKENI. The CDR3 DNA sequence: TGTGCCAGCTCACCACTTCAAAAGCGGGGGGCTTACACCGGGGAGCTGTTTTTT. Translation gives CASSPLQKRGAYTGELFF.

V and J are TRBV9 and TRBJ2-6, with 9 bases fitting TRBD1. V was pared by 4 bases and J by 3 bases, with 8 bases of the junction left unmatched. Per germline, CDR1 SGDLS and CDR2 YYNGEE. CDR3 length: 17 residues. CDR3 amino acids: CASSPDRGWGGANVLTF. The CDR3 coding sequence is TGTGCCAGCAGCCCGGACAGGGGATGGGGTGGGGCCAACGTCCTGACTTTC.

The chain links TRBV4-1 to TRBJ2-6; D not certain. V lost 0 bases to trimming and J lost 3 bases, with 9 bases between them. The germline V gene encodes CDR1 MGHRA and CDR2 YSYEKL. The CDR3 totals 16 residues. CDR3 loop: CASSQDDDGGANVLTF. In DNA, the CDR3 is TGCGCCAGCAGCCAAGACGACGACGGTGGGGCCAACGTCCTGACTTTC.

This clone was counted once. The V call is TRBV29-1, the J call TRBJ2-3; 9 bases map to TRBD2. Germline V gene data show CDR1 as SQVTM and CDR2 as ANQGSEA. The V gene end was trimmed by 4 bases and the J gene end by 4 bases; junction bases not matched to a gene: 15. CDR3 length: 17 residues. CDR3: CSVVSSEAGGLADTQYF. The CDR3 DNA reads TGCAGCGTTGTGTCATCTGAGGCGGGGGGGCTCGCAGATACGCAGTATTTT.

The V gene is TRBV29-1, the J gene TRBJ1-1; D is unclear. CDR1 is SQVTM, CDR2 ANQGSEA, per germline. V lost 4 bases and J lost 0, with 9 bases in between. The CDR3 covers 13 residues. The CDR3 DNA sequence: TGCAGCGTTGTCGGGGTGTTGAACACTGAAGCTTTCTTT. Its translation is CSVVGVLNTEAFF. Together with reference TRBV29-1 and TRBJ1-1, the CDR3 gives the full variable domain: SAVISQKPSRDICQRGTSLTIQCQVDSQVTMMFWYRQQPGQSLTLIATANQGSEATYESGFVIDKFPISRPNLTFSTLTVSNMSPEDSSIYLCSVVGVLNTEAFFGQGTRLTVV.

The chain joins TRBV28 to TRBJ2-7; D gene ambiguous. Germline CDR1 reads MDHEN; CDR2 reads SYDVKM. CDR3 length equals 14 residues. Trimming took 2 bases from V and 2 from J, leaving 10 bases between them. The CDR3 DNA reads as TGTGCCAGCAGTTTAGGTGCAGAGACCTACGAGCAGTACTTC. It yields the protein CASSLGAETYEQYF.